What follows describes a single T cell receptor beta chain. Its antigen is still unknown. DNA from unsorted PBMC was sequenced on ten immunoSEQ deep assay plates. Libraries were prepared by immunoSEQ multiplex PCR; TCRdb keeps only in-frame clonotypes and omits some of them. The sample contains about half a million clones, around 75% of which appear only once. The data belong to a study of shared clonotypes between healthy human individuals. Study-wide results and caveats: It was the few donors that limited the genetic and exposure-history diversity represented.

The CDR3 loop spans 14 amino acids. CDR1 is MGHDK and CDR2 is SYGVNS in the germline V gene. Trimming took 6 bases from V and 5 from J, leaving 16 bases between them. This sequence was found in a middle-aged woman in good health. Some clones in this sample may be carry-over from other donors' samples. Material: PBMCs. The V gene is TRBV25-1, the J gene TRBJ1-1, with a tentative D call TRBD1 (5 bases). The CDR3 loop reads CASSPRGAWTEAFF. CDR3 DNA sequence: TGTGCCAGCAGCCCTCGAGGGGCTTGGACTGAAGCTTTCTTT.